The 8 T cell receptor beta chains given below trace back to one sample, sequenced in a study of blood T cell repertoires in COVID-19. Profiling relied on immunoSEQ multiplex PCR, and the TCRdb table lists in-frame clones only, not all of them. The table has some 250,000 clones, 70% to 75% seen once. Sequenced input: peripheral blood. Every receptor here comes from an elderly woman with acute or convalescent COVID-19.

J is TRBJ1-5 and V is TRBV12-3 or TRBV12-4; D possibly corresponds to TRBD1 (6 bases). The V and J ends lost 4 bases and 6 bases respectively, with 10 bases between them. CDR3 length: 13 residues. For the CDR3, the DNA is TGTGCCAGCAGTTACAGGGCCGGTCAGCCCCAGCATTTT. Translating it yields CASSYRAGQPQHF.

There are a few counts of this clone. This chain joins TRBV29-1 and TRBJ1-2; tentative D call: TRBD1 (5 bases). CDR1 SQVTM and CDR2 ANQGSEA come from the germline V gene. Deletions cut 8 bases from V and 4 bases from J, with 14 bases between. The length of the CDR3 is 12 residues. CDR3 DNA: TGCAGCTGTCTAGACAGTCGCTATGGCTACACCTTC. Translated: CSCLDSRYGYTF.

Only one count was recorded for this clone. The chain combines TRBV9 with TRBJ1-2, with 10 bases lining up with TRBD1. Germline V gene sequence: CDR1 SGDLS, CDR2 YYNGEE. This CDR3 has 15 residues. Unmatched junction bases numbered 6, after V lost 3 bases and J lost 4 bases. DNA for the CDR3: TGTGCCAGCAGCGCATCGACAGGGGGCACCTATGGCTACACCTTC. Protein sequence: CASSASTGGTYGYTF.

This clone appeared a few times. DNA for the CDR3: TGTGCCAGCAGCCCCCGACAGGGCACTGAAGCTTTCTTT. Translated, it gives CASSPRQGTEAFF. The rearrangement joins TRBV9 to TRBJ1-1; 7 nucleotides match TRBD1. Germline V CDR1 and CDR2: SGDLS, YYNGEE. J lost 4 bases, V lost 4 bases, and 4 bases had no gene match. This CDR3 has 13 amino acids.

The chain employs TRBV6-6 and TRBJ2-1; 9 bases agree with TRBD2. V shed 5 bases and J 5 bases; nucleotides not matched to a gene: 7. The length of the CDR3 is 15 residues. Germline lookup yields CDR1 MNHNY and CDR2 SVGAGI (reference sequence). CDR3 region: CASSPGLALDNEQFF. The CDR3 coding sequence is TGTGCCAGCAGTCCTGGACTAGCGCTAGACAATGAGCAGTTCTTC.

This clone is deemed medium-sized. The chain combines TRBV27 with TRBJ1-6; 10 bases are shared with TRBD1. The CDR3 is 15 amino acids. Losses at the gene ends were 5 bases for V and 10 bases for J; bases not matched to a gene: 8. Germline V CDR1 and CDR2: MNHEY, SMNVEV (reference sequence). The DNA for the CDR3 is TGTGCCAGCAGTAAGGCCGGGACAGGGGTCTCACCCCTCCACTTT. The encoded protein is CASSKAGTGVSPLHF.

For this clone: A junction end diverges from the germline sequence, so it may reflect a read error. CDR3 loop: CASSLGQPGLAGLSNF. Here the CDR3 DNA reads TGTGCCAGCTCACTCGGCCAACCGGGACTAGCGGGCCTTTCGAACTTC. This chain joins TRBV18 and TRBJ2-5; 12 bases fit TRBD2. CDR1 and CDR2 from the germline V gene are KGHSH and LQKENI. The length of the CDR3 is 16 residues.

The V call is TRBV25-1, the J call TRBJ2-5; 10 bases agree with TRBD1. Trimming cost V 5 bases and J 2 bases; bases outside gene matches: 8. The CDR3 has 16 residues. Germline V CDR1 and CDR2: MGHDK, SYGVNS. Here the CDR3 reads CASSLVRDRGQETQYF. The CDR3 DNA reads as TGTGCCAGCAGTTTGGTCCGGGACAGGGGACAAGAGACCCAGTACTTC.